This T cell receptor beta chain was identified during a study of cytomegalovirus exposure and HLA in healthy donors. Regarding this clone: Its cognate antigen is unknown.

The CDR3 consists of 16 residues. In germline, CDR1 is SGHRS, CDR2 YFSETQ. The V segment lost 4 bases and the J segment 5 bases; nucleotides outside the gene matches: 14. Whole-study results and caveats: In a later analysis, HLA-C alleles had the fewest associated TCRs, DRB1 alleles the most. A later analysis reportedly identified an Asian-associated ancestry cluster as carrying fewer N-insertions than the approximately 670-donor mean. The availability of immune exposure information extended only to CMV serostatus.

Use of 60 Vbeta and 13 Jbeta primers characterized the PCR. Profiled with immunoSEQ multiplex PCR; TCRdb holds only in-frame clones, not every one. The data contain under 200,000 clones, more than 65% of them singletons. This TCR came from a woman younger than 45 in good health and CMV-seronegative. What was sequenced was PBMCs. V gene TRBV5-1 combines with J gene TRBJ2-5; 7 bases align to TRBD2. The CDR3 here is CASSPGLAVVQETQYF. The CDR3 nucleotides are TGCGCCAGCAGCCCTGGCCTAGCGGTGGTTCAGGAGACCCAGTACTTC.